The 2 T cell receptor beta chains below all came from one sample that was sequenced in a study of blood T cell repertoires in COVID-19. The data were produced by immunoSEQ multiplex PCR, yet TCRdb's version contains in-frame clones alone and is incomplete. The sample carries some 200,000 clones, 80% recorded once. Material: PBMCs or T cells enriched from blood (not recorded which). Receptor source: a middle-aged woman with acute COVID-19.

This rearrangement joins TRBV19 to TRBJ1-2; 7 bases line up with TRBD1. Per germline, CDR1 LNHDA and CDR2 SQIVND (reference sequence). CDR3 size: 14 residues. J was trimmed by 3 bases and V by 6 bases; bases with no gene match: 7. CDR3 coding DNA: TGTGCCAGTAGCCTCCCGGGACAGCACTATGGCTACACCTTC. Its translation: CASSLPGQHYGYTF.

This clone was detected only once. This rearrangement joins TRBV5-1 to TRBJ2-7; 10 nucleotides line up with TRBD1. There are 15 residues in the CDR3. CDR1 and CDR2 (germline): SGHRS, YFSETQ. Trimming removed 2 bases from V and 7 bases from J; junction bases left unmatched: 9. As DNA, the CDR3 is TGCGCCAGCAGCTTCACCGGGACAGGGGTAAGGGAGCAGTACTTC. This gives the protein CASSFTGTGVREQYF.